Shown below are 15 T cell receptor beta chains from a single sample sequenced in a study of T cells after yellow fever vaccination. One entry per CDR3 protein, called by TCRdb with MiXCR from the 5' RACE reads. The sample shows some 150,000 distinct CDR3 sequences, 11% of them seen only once. Sequencing used CD8+ T cells sorted from PBMCs, obtained 15 days after the yellow fever booster vaccination. The receptor source for this set is a man younger than 35 who received the YFV17D yellow fever vaccine.

This clonotype appeared a few times. This chain links TRBV29-1 with TRBJ2-7, with TRBD2 as a possible D gene (7 bases). The CDR3 contains 15 residues. The V and J ends lost 4 bases and 0 bases respectively, with 16 bases between them. In germline, CDR1 is SQVTM, CDR2 ANQGSEA. The CDR3 spells CSVVGGAVSSYEQYF. CDR3 nucleotide sequence: TGCAGCGTTGTGGGGGGGGCCGTTAGCTCCTACGAGCAGTACTTC.

This clonotype was counted a few times. The chain is built from TRBV11-2 and TRBJ2-7, with D perhaps matching TRBD1 (5 bases). The CDR3 loop spans 14 amino acids. The V end lost 0 bases, the J end lost 3 bases, and 9 bases lay between the germline ends. CDR1 SGHAT and CDR2 FQNNGV come from the germline V gene. The CDR3 region is CASSLDPQGYEQYF. DNA for the CDR3: TGTGCCAGCAGCTTAGACCCCCAGGGCTACGAGCAGTACTTC.

This clonotype was picked up a small number of times. This rearrangement joins TRBV12-3 or TRBV12-4 to TRBJ1-2; D possibly corresponds to TRBD1 (5 bases). V was trimmed by 11 bases and J by 4 bases, leaving 17 bases between them. CDR3 length: 13 amino acids. The CDR3 DNA is TGTGCCGACTGGGGGGGGGAAGCCTATGGCTACACCTTC. It specifies CADWGGEAYGYTF.

The chain carries TRBV4-3 and TRBJ2-7; TRBD1 agrees at 7 bases. The V gene's germline CDR1 is LGHNA and CDR2 YSLEER. CDR3 length: 14 amino acids. V gave up 1 base and J gave up 4 bases; unmatched junction bases: 4. The CDR3 loop reads CASSQARTGYEQYF. In DNA, the CDR3 is TGCGCCAGCAGCCAAGCCCGGACAGGATACGAGCAGTACTTC.

At least ten counts were recorded for this clonotype. The rearrangement uses TRBV7-8 and TRBJ2-7; 8 bases are shared with TRBD1. This CDR3 is 15 amino acids long. Germline V gives CDR1 SGHVS, CDR2 FQNEAQ. J was trimmed by 6 bases and V by 1 base; bases with no gene match: 8. The CDR3, as DNA: TGTGCCAGCAGCTTAGTTGGAGGACAGGGTGCCGAGCAGTACTTC. It yields the protein CASSLVGGQGAEQYF.

This clonotype was counted ten times or more. The gene calls are TRBV12-3 or TRBV12-4 and TRBJ1-1; 9 bases are shared with TRBD1. J lost 5 bases, V lost 5 bases, and 6 bases had no gene match. The CDR3 contains 14 residues. The CDR3 here is CASSAGTGWTEAFF. The CDR3 DNA follows: TGTGCCAGCAGTGCCGGGACAGGGTGGACTGAAGCTTTCTTT.

This clonotype was detected ten times or more. The CDR3 DNA follows: TGCGCCAGCAGCTTGGAAGGGCTTCACACTGAAGCTTTCTTT. Its protein product is CASSLEGLHTEAFF. This rearrangement joins TRBV5-1 to TRBJ1-1; D unresolved. CDR1 is SGHRS and CDR2 is YFSETQ in the germline V gene. The CDR3 spans 14 residues. Trimming shortened V by 0 bases and J by 3 bases, and 9 bases separated the two germline ends.

This clonotype has more than one count but fewer than ten. V is TRBV6-5 and J is TRBJ1-2; D gene uncertain. The CDR3 consists of 14 residues. Germline values: CDR1 MNHEY, CDR2 SVGAGI. V was pared by 6 bases and J by 2 bases, with 13 bases between. CDR3 sequence: CASSLQMRNYGYTF. As DNA, the CDR3 is TGTGCCAGCAGCCTGCAGATGAGGAACTATGGCTACACCTTC.

The genes are TRBV4-3 and TRBJ2-3, with a tentative D call TRBD1 (5 bases). V lost 4 bases and J 4 bases, leaving 12 bases between the germline ends. The germline gives CDR1 LGHNA, CDR2 YSLEER. The CDR3 loop spans 14 amino acids. This CDR3 is CASSRGQSSDTQYF. For the CDR3, the DNA is TGCGCCAGCAGCCGTGGACAAAGCTCAGATACGCAGTATTTT.

This clonotype was detected only a few times. The chain carries TRBV4-3 and TRBJ1-1; D is unresolved. This CDR3 region has 14 residues. V was trimmed by 0 bases and J by 3 bases, leaving 8 bases between them. The germline gives CDR1 LGHNA, CDR2 YSLEER. For the CDR3, the DNA is TGCGCCAGCAGCCAAGATCGTGGGGACACTGAAGCTTTCTTT. Translating gives CASSQDRGDTEAFF.

The J gene is TRBJ2-7, the V gene TRBV4-1, with 7 bases that match TRBD1. Trimming cost V 3 bases and J 2 bases; bases outside gene matches: 7. The germline V gene has CDR1 MGHRA and CDR2 YSYEKL. This CDR3 contains 15 residues. The CDR3 nucleotides are TGCGCCAGCAGCCAGGATATAGGGACAGCCTACGAGCAGTACGTC. It yields the protein CASSQDIGTAYEQYV.

This clonotype was seen a handful of times. The CDR3 region is CASSPVGGGQPQHF. In DNA form, the CDR3 reads TGTGCCAGCAGCCCGGTCGGGGGAGGCCAGCCCCAGCATTTT. This rearrangement joins TRBV7-9 to TRBJ1-5; tentative D call: TRBD1 (5 bases). The CDR3 is 14 residues long. V gave up 5 bases and J gave up 7 bases, with 15 bases separating them. Looked up from germline, CDR1 is SEHNR and CDR2 is FQNEAQ (reference sequence).

The V call is TRBV6-1, the J call TRBJ1-1, with 8 bases aligning to TRBD1. Germline V gives CDR1 MNHNS, CDR2 SASEGT. V lost 2 bases, J lost 5 bases, and 4 bases stayed unmatched. CDR3 length: 14 amino acids. CDR3: CASSELGQVTEAFF. As DNA, the CDR3 is TGTGCCAGCAGTGAATTGGGACAGGTAACTGAAGCTTTCTTT.

The CDR3: CASSLPWGASSYNEQFF. The CDR3 DNA reads TGTGCCAGCAGCCTCCCATGGGGCGCTAGCTCCTACAATGAGCAGTTCTTC. The rearrangement uses TRBV14 and TRBJ2-1; TRBD1 is a possible D gene (5 bases). CDR1 SGHDN and CDR2 FVKESK come from the germline V gene. The CDR3 is made up of 17 amino acids. Between the trimmed V and J ends, which lost 4 bases and 0 bases, there was a span of 16 bases.

The V gene is TRBV12-3 or TRBV12-4, the J gene TRBJ2-2; 8 bases are shared with TRBD1. The J segment lost 7 bases and the V segment lost 7 bases, leaving 8 bases of the junction unmatched. CDR3 length: 14 amino acids. DNA for the CDR3: TGTGCCAGCATAGGACAGGGAAGGGTCGGGGAGCTGTTTTTT. It specifies CASIGQGRVGELFF.